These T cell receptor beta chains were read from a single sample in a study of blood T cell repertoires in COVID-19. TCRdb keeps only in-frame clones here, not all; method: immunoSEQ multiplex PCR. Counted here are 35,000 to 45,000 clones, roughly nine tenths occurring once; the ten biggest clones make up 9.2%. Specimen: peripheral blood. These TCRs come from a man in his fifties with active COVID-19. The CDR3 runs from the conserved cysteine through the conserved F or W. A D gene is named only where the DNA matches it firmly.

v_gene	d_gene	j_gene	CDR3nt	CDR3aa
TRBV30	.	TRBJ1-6	TGTGCCTGGTCCTCCTCCTCACCCCTCCACTTT	CAWSSSSPLHF
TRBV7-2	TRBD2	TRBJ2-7	TGTGCCAGCAGACGACTAGCAGAAGCCTACGAGCAGTACTTC	CASRRLAEAYEQYF
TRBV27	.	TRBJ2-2	TGTGCCAGCAGTCCTCTCTTAGACAGAGCAAACACCGGGGAGCTGTTTTTT	CASSPLLDRANTGELFF
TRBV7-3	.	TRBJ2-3	TGTGCCAGCAGCTCCAGACTCGAAGATACGCAGTATTTT	CASSSRLEDTQYF
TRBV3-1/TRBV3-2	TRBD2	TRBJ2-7	TGTGCCAGCAGCGGGCGGACTAGCGGGAGTGACTACGAGCAGTACTTC	CASSGRTSGSDYEQYF
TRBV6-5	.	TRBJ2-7	TGTGCCAGCAGCCCCCTCTATACCTACGAGCAGTACTTC	CASSPLYTYEQYF
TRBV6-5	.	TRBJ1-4	TGTGCCAGCAGAACAACAGGGCGCGAAAAACTGTTTTTT	CASRTTGREKLFF
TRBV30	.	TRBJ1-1	TGTGCTTTGGTAAAGGACACCAACACTGAAGCTTTCTTT	CALVKDTNTEAFF
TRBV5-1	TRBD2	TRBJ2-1	TGCGCCAGCAGCCTTCGGGAGGAGGGGAATGAGCAGTTCTTC	CASSLREEGNEQFF
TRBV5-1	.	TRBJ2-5	TGCGCCAGCAGCTTGGCCTTGTCGGGGGAGACCCAGTACTTC	CASSLALSGETQYF
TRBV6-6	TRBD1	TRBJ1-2	TGTGCCAGCAGTCGCGACAGGGGCCCCCTAGTTAACTATGGCTACACCTTC	CASSRDRGPLVNYGYTF
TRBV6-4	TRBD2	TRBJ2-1	TGTGCCAGCAGTCCCCTAGCGGGAGGACACAATGAGCAGTTCTTC	CASSPLAGGHNEQFF
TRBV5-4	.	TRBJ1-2	TGTGCCAGCAGCTTGGCGGGGGGCGCTAACTATGGCTACACCTTC	CASSLAGGANYGYTF
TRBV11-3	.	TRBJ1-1	TGTGCCAGCAGCTTAGATCCGGAGTCGCCGGGAGCTTTCTTT	CASSLDPESPGAFF
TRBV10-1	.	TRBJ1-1	TGCGCCAGCAGTGAGTCAGGTTCCGGGACTGAAGCTTTCTTT	CASSESGSGTEAFF
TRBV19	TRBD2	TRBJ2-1	TGTGCCAGTAGTAATGTTGGAAGCGGGAAGCCAGGGTTCTTC	CASSNVGSGKPGFF
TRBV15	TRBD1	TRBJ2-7	TGTGCCACCTCCCGGGACAGGGCTTCCTACGAGCAGTACTTC	CATSRDRASYEQYF
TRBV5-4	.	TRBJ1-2	TGTGCCAGCAGCTTGGGGACAGAGAATGGCTACACCTTC	CASSLGTENGYTF
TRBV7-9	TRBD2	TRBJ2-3	TGTGCCAGCAGCTTAGGAGCGGGAGCCACAGATACGCAGTATTTT	CASSLGAGATDTQYF
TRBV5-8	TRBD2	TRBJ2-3	TGTGCCAGCAGCCCAAAGCGGGAGGGGGCAGATACGCAGTATTTT	CASSPKREGADTQYF
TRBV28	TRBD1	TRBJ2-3	TGTGCCAGCAAATCTAATGACAGGGGAAAGACAGATACGCAGTATTTT	CASKSNDRGKTDTQYF
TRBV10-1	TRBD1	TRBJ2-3	TGCGCCAGCTCGGACAGGGCGATCGCAGATACGCAGTATTTT	CASSDRAIADTQYF
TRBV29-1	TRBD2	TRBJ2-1	TGCAGCGGTAGCGGGAGGGCCGTCCCTGAGCAGTTCTTC	CSGSGRAVPEQFF
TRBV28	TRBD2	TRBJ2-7	TGTGCCAGCAGTCCCTCCTCGGATTGGCGGGGGAGGGACGAGCAGTACTTC	CASSPSSDWRGRDEQYF
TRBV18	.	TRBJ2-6	TGTGCCAGCTCACCTGGAGGGAACTCTGGGGCCAACGTCCTGACTTTC	CASSPGGNSGANVLTF